These 10 T cell receptor beta chains share one sample of origin, sequenced in a study of blood T cell repertoires in COVID-19. Sequencing used immunoSEQ multiplex PCR; TCRdb keeps in-frame clones, though not all of them. The sample carries around 200,000 clones, around three quarters recorded once. Source material: peripheral blood. The receptors here all came from a woman between 70 and 85 years old with acute or convalescent COVID-19.

The chain joins TRBV11-2 to TRBJ2-1, with TRBD1 matching 7 bases. This CDR3 comprises 15 residues. Germline V lookup: CDR1 SGHAT, CDR2 FQNNGV. V was pared by 5 bases and J by 5 bases, with 9 bases of the junction left unmatched. The CDR3 coding sequence is TGTGCCAGCAGCCCCCAGACGGGACAGAACAATGAGCAGTTCTTC. It yields the protein CASSPQTGQNNEQFF.

The chain combines TRBV18 with TRBJ2-3, with 9 nucleotides matching TRBD2. The V segment lost 1 base and the J segment 6 bases; nucleotides outside the gene matches: 8. The length of the CDR3 is 16 residues. CDR1 is KGHSH, CDR2 LQKENI, per germline. CDR3 nucleotide sequence: TGTGCCAGCTCACCACGCAATGCGGGAGGGGTGGATACGCAGTATTTT. It yields the protein CASSPRNAGGVDTQYF.

This clone was recorded once. The chain recombines TRBV6-2 or TRBV6-3 with TRBJ2-3; possibly TRBD2 for D (5 bases). The germline CDR1 and CDR2 sequences are MNHEY and SVGEGT. The CDR3 spans 14 residues. With 2 bases removed from V and 0 bases from J, the gap between germline ends came to 6 bases. Here the CDR3 reads CASSYASSTDTQYF. DNA for the CDR3: TGTGCCAGCAGTTACGCTAGCAGCACAGATACGCAGTATTTT.

The V and J genes are TRBV28 and TRBJ1-1, with 10 bases aligning to TRBD1. With V trimmed by 4 bases and J by 3 bases, 5 bases remained unmatched. This CDR3 is 15 amino acids long. Germline V gene data show CDR1 as MDHEN and CDR2 as SYDVKM. This CDR3 reads CASSSLGTGDTEAFF. DNA for the CDR3: TGTGCCAGCAGTTCCCTAGGGACAGGGGACACTGAAGCTTTCTTT.

The chain is built from TRBV28 and TRBJ2-7; tentatively, D is TRBD2 (6 bases). With 3 bases removed from V and 5 bases from J, the gap between germline ends came to 20 bases. The CDR3 is 16 amino acids. The germline V gene has CDR1 MDHEN and CDR2 SYDVKM. The CDR3 region has the DNA TGTGCCAGCAGTTTCCCTCTAGCGCGGCAAAAGAACGAGCAGTACTTC. Amino acid sequence: CASSFPLARQKNEQYF.

For the CDR3, the DNA is TGTGCCAGCAGCTTGGGACTAGCGTACAATGAGCAGTTCTTC. Translation gives CASSLGLAYNEQFF. This chain connects TRBV5-6 to TRBJ2-1, with 8 bases matching TRBD2. This CDR3 has 14 residues. V shed 0 bases and J 4 bases; nucleotides not matched to a gene: 0. Germline CDR1 reads SGHDT; CDR2 reads YYEEEE. Based on the CDR3 plus reference TRBV5-6 and TRBJ2-1, the full variable domain is DAGVTQSPTHLIKTRGQQVTLRCSPKSGHDTVSWYQQALGQGPQFIFQYYEEEERQRGNFPDRFSGHQFPNYSSELNVNALLLGDSALYLCASSLGLAYNEQFFGPGTRLTVL.

The chain employs TRBV28 and TRBJ1-6, with a tentative D call TRBD1 (6 bases). The CDR3 sequence is 14 residues long. The V gene's germline CDR1 is MDHEN and CDR2 SYDVKM. V was pared by 6 bases and J by 9 bases, with 15 bases between. The CDR3 reads CASSIGQFSSPLHF. DNA for the CDR3: TGTGCCAGCAGCATTGGACAGTTTTCTTCACCCCTCCACTTT.

The chain carries TRBV7-8 and TRBJ1-2; 9 nucleotides align to TRBD1. This CDR3 has 13 residues. In germline, CDR1 is SGHVS, CDR2 FQNEAQ. Losses at the gene ends were 5 bases for V and 8 bases for J; bases not matched to a gene: 6. The CDR3 sequence: CASSHTGGRGYTF. DNA of the CDR3: TGTGCCAGCAGCCACACAGGGGGCAGAGGCTACACCTTC. The full variable domain, completed using reference TRBV7-8 and TRBJ1-2, is GAGVSQSPRYKVAKRGQDVALRCDPISGHVSLFWYQQALGQGPEFLTYFQNEAQLDKSGLPSDRFFAERPEGSVSTLKIQRTQQEDSAVYLCASSHTGGRGYTFGSGTRLTVV.

The rearrangement joins TRBV9 to TRBJ1-2, with 7 bases that match TRBD1. This CDR3 contains 13 residues. V dropped 6 bases and J dropped 4; count of bases not matched to a gene: 6. Germline V gene data show CDR1 as SGDLS and CDR2 as YYNGEE. The CDR3 protein is CASTRQGGYGYTF. CDR3 nucleotides: TGTGCCAGCACCCGACAGGGAGGCTATGGCTACACCTTC.

The chain recombines TRBV18 with TRBJ1-4; 9 bases align to TRBD1. J lost 2 bases, V lost 3 bases, and 4 bases had no gene match. The germline CDR1 and CDR2 sequences are KGHSH and LQKENI. The CDR3 extends over 16 amino acids. CDR3 loop: CASSPGQGPTNEKLFF. The CDR3 DNA sequence: TGTGCCAGCTCACCCGGACAGGGGCCGACTAATGAAAAACTGTTTTTT.